Following are 13 T cell receptor beta chains from one sample sequenced in a study of post-analysis software for immune sequencing data. Whole-study findings and limits: Among several TRBV segments more frequent in patients than controls were TRBV5-6, TRBV5-1 and TRBV20-1.

Unique molecular identifiers tagged the TCR beta cDNA libraries. TCRdb reprocessed the PCR reads with MiXCR, giving one entry per CDR3 protein. The sample shows roughly 700,000 distinct CDR3 sequences, 25% to 30% of them seen only once. Antigen specificity for these receptors is unknown. The sequenced material came from blood. The origin of the receptors is a girl aged 10-17 years with multiple sclerosis.

About this clonotype itself: At one boundary the junction diverges from the germline segment, which might be a read error. J is TRBJ2-4 and V is TRBV7-2; perhaps TRBD1 as D (5 bases). This CDR3 has 15 amino acids. Per germline, CDR1 SGHTA and CDR2 FQGNSA. In DNA, the CDR3 is TGTGCCAGCAGCTTAGGGACATCAGCCAAAAACGTTCAGTACTTC. It codes for CASSLGTSAKNVQYF.

This clonotype was detected a few times. The chain couples TRBV7-2 to TRBJ2-3; no definite D call. The germline V gene encodes CDR1 SGHTA and CDR2 FQGNSA. Deletions cut 2 bases from V and 5 bases from J, with 14 bases between. There are 15 residues in the CDR3. The CDR3 nucleotides are TGTGCCAGCAGCTTAAGGCGAAACTCGGGAGATACGCAGTATTTT. Its protein is CASSLRRNSGDTQYF.

The chain joins TRBV2 to TRBJ2-7; D possibly corresponds to TRBD1 (6 bases). Germline CDR1 SNHLY, CDR2 FYNNEI. Trimming stripped 0 bases from V and 6 bases from J, with 12 bases between. The CDR3 is made up of 14 amino acids. The CDR3 loop reads CASSEARGRLEQYF. The DNA for the CDR3 is TGTGCCAGCAGTGAAGCCAGGGGTCGGCTCGAGCAGTACTTC.

The chain couples TRBV20-1 to TRBJ2-1; TRBD2 matches 11 bases. CDR3 length: 18 residues. V dropped 5 bases and J dropped 3; count of bases not matched to a gene: 15. CDR1 and CDR2 from the germline V gene are DFQATT and SNEGSKA (reference sequence). Here the CDR3 reads CSAGGTSGRWGVYNEQFF. CDR3 sequence (DNA): TGCAGTGCTGGCGGGACTAGCGGCCGATGGGGGGTCTACAATGAGCAGTTCTTC.

The V gene is TRBV7-8, the J gene TRBJ2-1; no reliable D call. CDR1 and CDR2 (germline): SGHVS, FQNEAQ. The CDR3 runs 18 residues. V lost 5 bases, J lost 0 bases, and 20 bases lay in between. CDR3 sequence: CASSPRPQPTNSYNEQFF. The CDR3, as DNA: TGTGCCAGCAGCCCGAGGCCCCAGCCTACGAACTCCTACAATGAGCAGTTCTTC. Drawing the rest from reference TRBV7-8 and TRBJ2-1, the complete variable domain is GAGVSQSPRYKVAKRGQDVALRCDPISGHVSLFWYQQALGQGPEFLTYFQNEAQLDKSGLPSDRFFAERPEGSVSTLKIQRTQQEDSAVYLCASSPRPQPTNSYNEQFFGPGTRLTVL.

This clonotype was observed a handful of times. This chain joins TRBV11-2 and TRBJ2-7; D is perhaps TRBD1 or TRBD2 (5 bases each). The DNA matches TRBJ2-5 better at its end, which makes the J call doubtful. The CDR3 contains 13 residues. Germline CDR1 is SGHAT and CDR2 is FQNNGV. CDR3 sequence: CASSSVGVQTQYF. Written as DNA, the CDR3 is TGTGCCAGCAGTAGCGTGGGGGTACAGACCCAGTACTTC.

Only a few counts were recorded for this clonotype. This chain connects TRBV20-1 to TRBJ2-4; no clear D. The end of the DNA is better explained by TRBJ2-7, so the J call may be wrong. In germline, CDR1 is DFQATT, CDR2 SNEGSKA (reference sequence). This CDR3 has 13 residues. The CDR3: CSARLATHYEQYF. DNA of the CDR3: TGCAGTGCTAGATTGGCTACACACTACGAGCAGTACTTC.

At least ten counts were recorded for this clonotype. The rearrangement links TRBV28 to TRBJ2-3; D is ambiguous. Germline V gene lookup returns CDR1 MDHEN and CDR2 SYDVKM. The CDR3 is 13 amino acids. The ends were cut back, 4 bases at V and 2 bases at J, with 7 bases in the middle. Here the CDR3 reads CASSSANTDTQYF. CDR3 DNA: TGTGCCAGCAGTTCGGCTAACACAGATACGCAGTATTTT.

The J gene is TRBJ2-3, the V gene TRBV5-6, with D possibly being TRBD1 or TRBD2 (5 bases each). Germline V gene sequence: CDR1 SGHDT, CDR2 YYEEEE. The germline V and J ends were trimmed by 6 bases and 4 bases, with 12 bases remaining between them. There are 13 residues in the CDR3. The CDR3: CASKVQGADTQYF. CDR3 in DNA: TGTGCCAGCAAGGTGCAGGGAGCAGATACGCAGTATTTT. Full variable domain (missing parts from reference TRBV5-6 and TRBJ2-3): DAGVTQSPTHLIKTRGQQVTLRCSPKSGHDTVSWYQQALGQGPQFIFQYYEEEERQRGNFPDRFSGHQFPNYSSELNVNALLLGDSALYLCASKVQGADTQYFGPGTRLTVL.

This clonotype came up a few times. This rearrangement joins TRBV6-5 to TRBJ2-1; 13 nucleotides match TRBD2. Germline CDR1 and CDR2: MNHEY and SVGAGI. CDR3 length: 15 residues. The junction had 5 bases not matched to a gene; V was cut back by 6 bases and J by 6 bases. CDR3 DNA: TGTGCCAGCAGACTACTAGCGGGAGGGGCCAATGAGCAGTTCTTC. It translates to CASRLLAGGANEQFF.

This clonotype was detected a few times. V and J are TRBV20-1 and TRBJ2-5; no firm D call. The CDR3 loop spans 13 amino acids. Germline V gene sequence: CDR1 DFQATT, CDR2 SNEGSKA (reference sequence). V was pared by 3 bases and J by 2 bases, with 10 bases between. CDR3 protein: CSARFPLQETQYF. DNA of the CDR3: TGCAGTGCTAGGTTCCCGTTGCAAGAGACCCAGTACTTC.

The chain employs TRBV7-2 and TRBJ1-6; the D is unclear. Trimming stripped 6 bases from V and 3 bases from J, with 9 bases between. Germline lookup yields CDR1 SGHTA and CDR2 FQGNSA. This CDR3 is 14 amino acids long. DNA for the CDR3: TGTGCCAGCAGGGGTGGAGTCTATAATTCACCCCTCCACTTT. The encoded protein is CASRGGVYNSPLHF.

The CDR3 reads CASSPGLAIYNEQFF. CDR3 DNA: TGTGCCAGCAGCCCGGGACTAGCGATCTACAATGAGCAGTTCTTC. This sequence joins TRBV3-1 and TRBJ2-1; 10 nucleotides align to TRBD2. V dropped 4 bases and J dropped 3; count of bases not matched to a gene: 3. The CDR3 loop spans 15 amino acids. Germline loops: CDR1 LGHDT, CDR2 YNNKEL (reference sequence).